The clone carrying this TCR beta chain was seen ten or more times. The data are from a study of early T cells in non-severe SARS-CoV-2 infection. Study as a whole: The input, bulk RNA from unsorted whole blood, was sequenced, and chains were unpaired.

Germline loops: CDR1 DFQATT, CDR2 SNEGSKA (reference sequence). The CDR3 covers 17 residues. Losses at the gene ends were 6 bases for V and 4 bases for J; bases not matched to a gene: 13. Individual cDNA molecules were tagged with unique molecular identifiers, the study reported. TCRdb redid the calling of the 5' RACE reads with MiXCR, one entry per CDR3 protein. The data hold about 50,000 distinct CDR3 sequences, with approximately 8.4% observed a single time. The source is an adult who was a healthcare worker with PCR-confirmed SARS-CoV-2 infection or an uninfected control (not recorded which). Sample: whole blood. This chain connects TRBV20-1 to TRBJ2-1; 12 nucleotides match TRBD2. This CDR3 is CSARRRLAGVSYNEQFF. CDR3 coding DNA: TGCAGTGCAAGAAGAAGACTAGCGGGAGTATCGTACAATGAGCAGTTCTTC.